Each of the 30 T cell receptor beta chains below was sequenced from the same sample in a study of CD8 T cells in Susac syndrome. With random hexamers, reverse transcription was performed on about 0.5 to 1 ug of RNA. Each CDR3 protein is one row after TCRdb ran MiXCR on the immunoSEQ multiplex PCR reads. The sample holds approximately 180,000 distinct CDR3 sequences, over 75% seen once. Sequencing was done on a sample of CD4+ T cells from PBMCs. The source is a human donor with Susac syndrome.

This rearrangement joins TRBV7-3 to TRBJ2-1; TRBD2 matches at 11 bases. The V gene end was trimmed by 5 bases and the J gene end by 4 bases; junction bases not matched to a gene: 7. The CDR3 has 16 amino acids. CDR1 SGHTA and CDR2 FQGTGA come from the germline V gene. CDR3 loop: CASSEGTSGLYNEQFF. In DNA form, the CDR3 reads TGTGCCAGCAGCGAAGGGACTAGCGGACTATACAATGAGCAGTTCTTC.

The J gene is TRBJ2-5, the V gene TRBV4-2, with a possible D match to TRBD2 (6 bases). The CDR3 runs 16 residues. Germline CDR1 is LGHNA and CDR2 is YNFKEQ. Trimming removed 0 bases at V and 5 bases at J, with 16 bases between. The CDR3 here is CASSQDLGGMKETQYF. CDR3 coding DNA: TGTGCCAGCAGCCAAGATTTGGGCGGGATGAAGGAGACCCAGTACTTC.

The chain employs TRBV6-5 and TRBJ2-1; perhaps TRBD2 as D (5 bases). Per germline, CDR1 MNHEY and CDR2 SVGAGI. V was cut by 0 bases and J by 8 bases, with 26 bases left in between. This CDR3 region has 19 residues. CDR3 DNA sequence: TGTGCCAGCAGTTACTCGTACGCTGGAGGATCGGGGTTATCCCATGAGCAGTTCTTC. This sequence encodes CASSYSYAGGSGLSHEQFF.

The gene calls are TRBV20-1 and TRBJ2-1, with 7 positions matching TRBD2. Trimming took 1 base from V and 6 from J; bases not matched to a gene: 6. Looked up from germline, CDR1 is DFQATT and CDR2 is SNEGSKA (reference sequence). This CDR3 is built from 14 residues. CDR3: CSARGGRALNEQFF. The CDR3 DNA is TGCAGTGCTAGAGGAGGGAGGGCCCTCAATGAGCAGTTCTTC.

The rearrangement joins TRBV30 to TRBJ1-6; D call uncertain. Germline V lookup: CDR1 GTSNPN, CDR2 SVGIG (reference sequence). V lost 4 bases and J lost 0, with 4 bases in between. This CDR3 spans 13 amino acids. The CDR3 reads CAWTSSYNSPLHF. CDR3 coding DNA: TGTGCCTGGACGAGCTCCTATAATTCACCCCTCCACTTT.

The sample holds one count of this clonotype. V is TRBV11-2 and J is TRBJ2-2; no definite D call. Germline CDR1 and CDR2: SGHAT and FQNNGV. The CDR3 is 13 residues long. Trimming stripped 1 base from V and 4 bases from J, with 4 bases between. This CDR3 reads CASSLGFTGELFF. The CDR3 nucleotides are TGTGCCAGCAGCTTAGGTTTCACCGGGGAGCTGTTTTTT.

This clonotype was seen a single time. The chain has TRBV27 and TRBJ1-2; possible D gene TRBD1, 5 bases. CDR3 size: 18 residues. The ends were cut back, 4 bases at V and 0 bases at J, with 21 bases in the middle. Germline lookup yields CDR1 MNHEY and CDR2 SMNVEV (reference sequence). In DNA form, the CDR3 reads TGTGCCAGCAGTTCCACAGCCCGGGGGTTCCCTTCTAACTATGGCTACACCTTC. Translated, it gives CASSSTARGFPSNYGYTF.

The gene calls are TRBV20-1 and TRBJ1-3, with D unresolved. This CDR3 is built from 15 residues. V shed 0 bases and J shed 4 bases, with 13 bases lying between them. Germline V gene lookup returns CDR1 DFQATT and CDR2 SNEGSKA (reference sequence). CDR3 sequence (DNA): TGCAGTGCTAGAGATAGTCGAGGGCCCGGAAACACCATATATTTT. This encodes CSARDSRGPGNTIYF.

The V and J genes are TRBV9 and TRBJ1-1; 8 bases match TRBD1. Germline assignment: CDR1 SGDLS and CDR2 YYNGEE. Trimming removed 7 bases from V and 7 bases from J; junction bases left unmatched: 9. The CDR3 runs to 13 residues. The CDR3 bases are TGTGCCAGCGGACAAACAGGGGGACTTGAAGCTTTCTTT. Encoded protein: CASGQTGGLEAFF.

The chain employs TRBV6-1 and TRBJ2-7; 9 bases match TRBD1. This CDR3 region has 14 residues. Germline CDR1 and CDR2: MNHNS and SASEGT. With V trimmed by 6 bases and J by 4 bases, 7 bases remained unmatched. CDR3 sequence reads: CASRPTGGGYEQYF. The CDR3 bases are TGTGCCAGCAGACCGACAGGGGGTGGATACGAGCAGTACTTC.

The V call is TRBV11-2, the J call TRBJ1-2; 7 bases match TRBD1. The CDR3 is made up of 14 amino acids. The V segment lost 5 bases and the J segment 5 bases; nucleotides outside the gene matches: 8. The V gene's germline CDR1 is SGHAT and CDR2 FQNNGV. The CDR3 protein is CASSRDRARYGYTF. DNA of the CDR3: TGTGCCAGCAGCCGAGACAGGGCACGTTATGGCTACACCTTC.

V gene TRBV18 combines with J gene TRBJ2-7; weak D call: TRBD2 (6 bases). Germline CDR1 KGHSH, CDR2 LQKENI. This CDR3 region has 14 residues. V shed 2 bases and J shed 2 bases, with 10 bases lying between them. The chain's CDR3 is CASSPRRDAYEQYF. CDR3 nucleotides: TGTGCCAGCTCACCAAGGCGGGACGCCTACGAGCAGTACTTC.

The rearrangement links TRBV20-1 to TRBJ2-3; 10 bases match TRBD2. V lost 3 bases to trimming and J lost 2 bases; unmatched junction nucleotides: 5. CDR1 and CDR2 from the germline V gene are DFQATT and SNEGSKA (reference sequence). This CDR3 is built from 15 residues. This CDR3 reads CSASKRGGATDTQYF. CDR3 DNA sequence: TGCAGTGCTAGCAAGCGGGGGGGGGCCACAGATACGCAGTATTTT.

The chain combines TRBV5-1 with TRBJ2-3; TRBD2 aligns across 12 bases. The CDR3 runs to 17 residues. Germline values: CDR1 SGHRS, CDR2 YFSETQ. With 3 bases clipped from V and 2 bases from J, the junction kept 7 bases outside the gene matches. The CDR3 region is CASSSTSGRRDTDTQYF. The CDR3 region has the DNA TGCGCCAGCAGCTCTACTAGCGGGAGGAGGGACACAGATACGCAGTATTTT.

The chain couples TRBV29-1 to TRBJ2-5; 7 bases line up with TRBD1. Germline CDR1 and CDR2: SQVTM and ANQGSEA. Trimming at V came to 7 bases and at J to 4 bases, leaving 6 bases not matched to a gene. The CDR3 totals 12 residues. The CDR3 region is CSGGGAGETQYF. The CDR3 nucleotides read TGCAGCGGAGGGGGCGCGGGAGAGACCCAGTACTTC.

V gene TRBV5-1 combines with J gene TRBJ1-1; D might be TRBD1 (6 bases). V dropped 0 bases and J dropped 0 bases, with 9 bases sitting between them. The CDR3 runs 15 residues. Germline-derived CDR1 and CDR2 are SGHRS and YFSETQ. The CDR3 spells CASSLDRVLNTEAFF. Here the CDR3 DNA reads TGCGCCAGCAGCTTGGACAGGGTCCTGAACACTGAAGCTTTCTTT. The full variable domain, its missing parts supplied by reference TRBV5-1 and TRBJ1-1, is KAGVTQTPRYLIKTRGQQVTLSCSPISGHRSVSWYQQTPGQGLQFLFEYFSETQRNKGNFPGRFSGRQFSNSRSEMNVSTLELGDSALYLCASSLDRVLNTEAFFGQGTRLTVV.

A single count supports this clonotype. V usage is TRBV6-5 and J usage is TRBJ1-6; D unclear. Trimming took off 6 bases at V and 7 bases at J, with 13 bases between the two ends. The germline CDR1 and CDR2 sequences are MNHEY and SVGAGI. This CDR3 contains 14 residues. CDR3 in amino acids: CASRRGSENSPLHF. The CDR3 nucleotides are TGTGCCAGCAGGCGGGGAAGCGAAAATTCACCCCTCCACTTT.

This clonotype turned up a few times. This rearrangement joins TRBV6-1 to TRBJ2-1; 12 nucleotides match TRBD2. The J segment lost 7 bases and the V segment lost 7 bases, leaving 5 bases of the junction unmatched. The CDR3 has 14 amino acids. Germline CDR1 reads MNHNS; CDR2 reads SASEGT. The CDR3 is CASTGLAGQNEQFF. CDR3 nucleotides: TGTGCCAGCACAGGACTAGCGGGACAGAATGAGCAGTTCTTC.

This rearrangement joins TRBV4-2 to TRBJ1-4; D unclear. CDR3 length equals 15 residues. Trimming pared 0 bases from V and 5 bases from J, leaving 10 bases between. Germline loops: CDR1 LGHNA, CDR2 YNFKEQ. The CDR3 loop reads CASSQDGVKNEKLFF. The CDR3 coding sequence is TGTGCCAGCAGCCAAGACGGGGTAAAGAATGAAAAACTGTTTTTT.

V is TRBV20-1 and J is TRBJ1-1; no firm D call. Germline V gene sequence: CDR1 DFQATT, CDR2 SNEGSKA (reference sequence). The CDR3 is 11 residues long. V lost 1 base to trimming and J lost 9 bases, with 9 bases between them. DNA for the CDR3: TGCAGTGCTAGAGCTGGAGCACAAGCTTTCTTT. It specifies CSARAGAQAFF.

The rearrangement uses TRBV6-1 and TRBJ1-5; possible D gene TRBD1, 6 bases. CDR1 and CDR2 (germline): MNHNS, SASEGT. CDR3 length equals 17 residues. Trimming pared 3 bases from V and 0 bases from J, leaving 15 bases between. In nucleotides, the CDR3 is TGTGCCAGCAGTGACAGGGGACTGCAGAATAGCAATCAGCCCCAGCATTTT. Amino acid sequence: CASSDRGLQNSNQPQHF.

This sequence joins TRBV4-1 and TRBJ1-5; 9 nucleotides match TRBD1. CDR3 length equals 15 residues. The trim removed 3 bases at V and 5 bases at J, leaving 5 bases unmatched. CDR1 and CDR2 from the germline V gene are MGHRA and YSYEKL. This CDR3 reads CASSQGQGWDQPQHF. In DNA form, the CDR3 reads TGCGCCAGCAGCCAGGGACAGGGTTGGGATCAGCCCCAGCATTTT.

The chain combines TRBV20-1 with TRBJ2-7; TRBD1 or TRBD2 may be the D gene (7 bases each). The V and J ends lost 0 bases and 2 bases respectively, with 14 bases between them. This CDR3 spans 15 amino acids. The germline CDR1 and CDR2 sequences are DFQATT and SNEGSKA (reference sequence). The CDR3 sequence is CSARDPGGAAYEQYF. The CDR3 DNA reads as TGCAGTGCTAGAGACCCAGGGGGGGCCGCCTACGAGCAGTACTTC.

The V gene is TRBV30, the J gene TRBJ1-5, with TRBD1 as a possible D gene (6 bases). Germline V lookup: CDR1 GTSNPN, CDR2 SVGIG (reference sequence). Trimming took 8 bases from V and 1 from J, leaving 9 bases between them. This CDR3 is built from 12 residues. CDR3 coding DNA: TGTGCCGCACAGGGAAGCAATCAGCCCCAGCATTTT. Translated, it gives CAAQGSNQPQHF.

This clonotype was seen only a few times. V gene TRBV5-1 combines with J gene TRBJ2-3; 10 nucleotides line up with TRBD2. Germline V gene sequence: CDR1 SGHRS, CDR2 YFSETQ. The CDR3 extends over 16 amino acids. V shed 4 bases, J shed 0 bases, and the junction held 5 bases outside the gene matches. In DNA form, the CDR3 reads TGCGCCAGCAGCATTGGACTAGCGGTTAGCACAGATACGCAGTATTTT. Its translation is CASSIGLAVSTDTQYF.

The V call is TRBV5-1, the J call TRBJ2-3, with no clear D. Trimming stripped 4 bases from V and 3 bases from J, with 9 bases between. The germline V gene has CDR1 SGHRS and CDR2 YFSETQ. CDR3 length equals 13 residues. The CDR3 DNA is TGCGCCAGCAGCGACGACGGGACAGATACGCAGTATTTT. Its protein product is CASSDDGTDTQYF. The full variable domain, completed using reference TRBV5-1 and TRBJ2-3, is KAGVTQTPRYLIKTRGQQVTLSCSPISGHRSVSWYQQTPGQGLQFLFEYFSETQRNKGNFPGRFSGRQFSNSRSEMNVSTLELGDSALYLCASSDDGTDTQYFGPGTRLTVL.

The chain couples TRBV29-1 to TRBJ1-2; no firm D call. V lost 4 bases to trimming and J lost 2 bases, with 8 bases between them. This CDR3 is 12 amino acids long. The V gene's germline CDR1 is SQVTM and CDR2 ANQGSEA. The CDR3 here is CSVVQTNYGYTF. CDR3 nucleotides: TGCAGCGTTGTACAGACCAACTATGGCTACACCTTC.

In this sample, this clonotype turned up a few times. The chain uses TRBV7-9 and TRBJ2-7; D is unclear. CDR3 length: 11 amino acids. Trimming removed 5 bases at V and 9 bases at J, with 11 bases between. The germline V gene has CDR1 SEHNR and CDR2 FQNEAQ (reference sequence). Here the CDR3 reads CASSPALGQYF. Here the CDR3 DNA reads TGTGCCAGCAGCCCCGCCCTCGGGCAGTACTTC.

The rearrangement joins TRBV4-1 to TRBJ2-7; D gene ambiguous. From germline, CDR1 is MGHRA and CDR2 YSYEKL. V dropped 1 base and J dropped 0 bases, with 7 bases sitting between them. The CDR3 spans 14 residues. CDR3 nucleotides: TGCGCCAGCAGCCAAGTGCCGAGCTCCTACGAGCAGTACTTC. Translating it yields CASSQVPSSYEQYF.

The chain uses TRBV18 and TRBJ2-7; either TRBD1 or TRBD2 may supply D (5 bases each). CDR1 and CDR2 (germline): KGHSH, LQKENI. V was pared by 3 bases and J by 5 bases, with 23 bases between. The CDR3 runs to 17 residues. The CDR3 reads CASSPTIRVAGTDEQYF. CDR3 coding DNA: TGTGCCAGCTCACCGACCATAAGAGTTGCAGGGACGGACGAGCAGTACTTC.